A selection of T cell receptor beta chains follows, all from one sample in a study of CD8 T cells in ankylosing spondylitis. TCRdb independently ran MiXCR on the 5' RACE reads; one entry per CDR3 protein. The sample shows a few hundred thousand distinct CDR3 sequences, about a sixth of them seen only once. Sequencing used blood, either unsorted or a sorted T cell fraction (not recorded which). These receptor sequences come from a male donor with ankylosing spondylitis or in good health (not recorded which). CDR3s include the opening cysteine and the closing phenylalanine or tryptophan. The order of the fields is J gene, D gene, V gene, clone size, CDR3 protein, CDR3 DNA. A D gene is named only where the DNA matches it firmly. Expanded clones get a size class; other rows say once, few or many, or leave the size out.

TRBJ2-2 | NA | TRBV6-2/TRBV6-3 | NA | CASSYQRTTGTGELFF | TGTGCCAGCAGTTATCAGCGGACAACGGGCACCGGGGAGCTGTTTTTT
TRBJ1-4 | TRBD1 | TRBV4-2 | few | CASSPARTGYEKLFF | TGTGCCAGCAGCCCCGCGAGGACAGGGTACGAAAAACTGTTTTTT
TRBJ2-1 | NA | TRBV29-1 | NA | CSVNSGVSYNEQFF | TGCAGCGTCAATAGCGGAGTCTCCTACAATGAGCAGTTCTTC
TRBJ2-2 | NA | TRBV24-1 | NA | CATSDLFGGANTGELFF | TGTGCCACCAGTGATTTGTTCGGGGGCGCGAACACCGGGGAGCTGTTTTTT
TRBJ2-7 | TRBD1 | TRBV5-1 | many | CASSNGQGWSDEQYF | TGCGCCAGCAGCAACGGACAGGGCTGGTCCGACGAGCAGTACTTC
TRBJ2-7 | TRBD1 | TRBV2 | NA | CASASGTAAYEQYF | TGTGCCAGCGCCTCCGGGACAGCAGCCTACGAGCAGTACTTC
TRBJ2-3 | TRBD2 | TRBV6-5 | NA | CASSSSSIAGPYTDTQYF | TGTGCCAGCAGTTCGTCGAGTATAGCGGGACCTTACACAGATACGCAGTATTTT
TRBJ2-4 | TRBD1 | TRBV29-1 | few | CSVGDRVTTKNIQYF | TGCAGCGTTGGGGACAGGGTGACAACCAAAAACATTCAGTACTTC
TRBJ2-2 | TRBD2 | TRBV4-1 | many | CASSQPGLASAGELFF | TGCGCCAGCAGCCAGCCGGGACTAGCCTCCGCCGGGGAGCTGTTTTTT
TRBJ2-1 | NA | TRBV29-1 | NA | CSVVTPVGRGLYNEQFF | TGCAGCGTTGTCACTCCGGTTGGGCGGGGTCTCTACAATGAGCAGTTCTTC
TRBJ2-3 | NA | TRBV15 | NA | CATSSSLAAGTDTQYF | TGTGCCACCAGCAGCTCGCTGGCGGCGGGCACAGATACGCAGTATTTT
TRBJ2-1 | NA | TRBV20-1 | few | CSATQGDEQFF | TGCAGTGCTACCCAAGGGGATGAGCAGTTCTTC
TRBJ2-1 | TRBD2 | TRBV6-2/TRBV6-3 | NA | CASLGTSGRDEQFF | TGTGCCAGCCTTGGGACTAGCGGGAGAGATGAGCAGTTCTTC
TRBJ1-1 | TRBD1 | TRBV29-1 | NA | CSVDPPGQGPAFF | TGCAGCGTTGACCCCCCGGGACAGGGGCCCGCTTTCTTT
TRBJ2-3 | TRBD2 | TRBV7-9 | few | CASSSRLALPTDTQYF | TGTGCCAGCAGCTCCCGACTAGCCTTACCCACAGATACGCAGTATTTT
TRBJ2-1 | TRBD2 | TRBV7-9 | NA | CASSFPGTSGNEQFF | TGTGCCAGCAGCTTCCCCGGGACTAGCGGCAATGAGCAGTTCTTC
TRBJ2-7 | NA | TRBV5-1 | NA | CASSLEYTDRIYEQYF | TGCGCCAGCAGCTTGGAATACACGGACAGAATTTACGAGCAGTACTTC